The entry below describes one TCR beta chain. The antigen it binds to is not known. Base qualities are not recorded, but no much larger clone differs from it by a single base. The immunoSEQ Assay, a bias-controlled multiplex PCR, was used to amplify TCRbeta CDR3 regions from genomic DNA. The source study handled its data this way. The number of nucleated cells in each sample was estimated from the amplification of reference gene primers within the assay. To quantify the absolute abundance of each unique TCRbeta CDR3 rearrangement, sequence reads were collapsed and filtered. For each sample, productive Simpson clonality was calculated by taking the square root of Simpson's diversity index across productive rearrangements. TCRdb took this table from immuneACCESS and kept in-frame rearrangements with V and J called. Such tables lack part of the clones; where checked against another copy, unresolved V genes explain under half of the gap, and the rest is unexplained. V, J and clone size derive from that table, while D and trimming were established from the DNA sequence. Recorded for this sample are 150,000 to 200,000 clones; under 90% of them occurred a single time. The ten largest clones take up less than 20% of the sample.

The data derive from a study of blood T cell repertoires in COVID-19 (dated by TCRdb to the early 2020s). Background on the whole study: Samples from collaborators originated in the United States, Italy and Spain and spanned both the acute and convalescent phases of COVID-19. Nearly every sample came with metadata listing a de-identified subject ID, COVID-19 status, age in years and sex. Where HLA class I and class II types were available, the types were taken from metadata supplied by the sample provider, not from assay-based typing. Subjects who had been exposed to COVID-19, were actively infected with it, or had recovered from it provided the deeply sampled blood TCRbeta repertoires that made up the dataset. A freely available public database, intended as a resource for researchers studying the immune response to SARS-CoV-2, is where the repertoires were released. Samples came from the ongoing ImmuneRACE study (first 160 participants) plus 1,254 subjects from 6 global collaborators. The prospective study material was composed of cDNA or gDNA derived from T cells, B-cell-depleted T cells, or PBMCs. Results and caveats for the whole study, not just this receptor: The quantity of clinical and demographic metadata differed by source and by participant and was supplied without curation.

Collaborating institutions collected whole blood in K2EDTA tubes following their own protocols. For TCRbeta analysis, collaborator samples were shipped as frozen whole blood, as isolated PBMCs, or as DNA extracted from either sample type. V lost 4 bases and J lost 1 base, and the count of bases not matched to a germline gene is 4. The germline V gene specifies SGHRS as CDR1 and YFSETQ as CDR2. Measured from the cysteine to the phenylalanine, the CDR3 is 14 residues long. Only the CDR3 DNA stays, 42 bases, in frame from base 1. The material sequenced was peripheral blood. Recombination joined TRBV5-1 with TRBJ2-5, with 7 central nucleotides matching TRBD2. This TCR came from an elderly woman with acute or convalescent COVID-19. In nucleotides, the sequence is TGCGCCAGCAGCGTCGGACTAGGCCAAGAGACCCAGTACTTC. The encoded protein is CASSVGLGQETQYF. Here the CDR3 is joined to the reference TRBV5-1 and TRBJ2-5 genes, and the full variable domain is: KAGVTQTPRYLIKTRGQQVTLSCSPISGHRSVSWYQQTPGQGLQFLFEYFSETQRNKGNFPGRFSGRQFSNSRSEMNVSTLELGDSALYLCASSVGLGQETQYFGPGTRLLVL.